This T cell receptor (beta chain) was retrieved from a study of T cell repertoires in cytomegalovirus infection. Study-level information: Both a matching HLA type and CMV infection were indicated by public TCR beta signatures. Findings and limits, study-wide: Dominant in the ex vivo response were TCR beta clonotypes restricted by HLA-C and specific for CMV. Based on cumulative public TCR beta family frequency, carriers of CMV plus the relevant HLA were identified.

This clonotype was seen just once. The antigen remains unidentified. A read error may produce the germline difference seen at one junction end. Germline V gene lookup returns CDR1 SGHTA and CDR2 FQGNSA. The CDR3 runs 15 residues. TCRdb independently ran MiXCR on the reads; one entry per CDR3 protein. Found here are some 700,000 distinct CDR3 sequences, 35% to 45% of them singletons; the top ten hold around 2.6%. This TCR was sampled from a human donor in good health (CMV status not recorded). Some clones in this sample may be carry-over from other donors' samples. Sequencing input: PBMCs. The rearrangement joins TRBV7-2 to TRBJ2-7; maybe TRBD1 (6 bases). The CDR3 sequence: CASSLGVVDSYKQYF. The CDR3 region has the DNA TGTGCCAGCAGCTTAGGAGTAGTGGACAGCTACAAGCAGTACTTC.